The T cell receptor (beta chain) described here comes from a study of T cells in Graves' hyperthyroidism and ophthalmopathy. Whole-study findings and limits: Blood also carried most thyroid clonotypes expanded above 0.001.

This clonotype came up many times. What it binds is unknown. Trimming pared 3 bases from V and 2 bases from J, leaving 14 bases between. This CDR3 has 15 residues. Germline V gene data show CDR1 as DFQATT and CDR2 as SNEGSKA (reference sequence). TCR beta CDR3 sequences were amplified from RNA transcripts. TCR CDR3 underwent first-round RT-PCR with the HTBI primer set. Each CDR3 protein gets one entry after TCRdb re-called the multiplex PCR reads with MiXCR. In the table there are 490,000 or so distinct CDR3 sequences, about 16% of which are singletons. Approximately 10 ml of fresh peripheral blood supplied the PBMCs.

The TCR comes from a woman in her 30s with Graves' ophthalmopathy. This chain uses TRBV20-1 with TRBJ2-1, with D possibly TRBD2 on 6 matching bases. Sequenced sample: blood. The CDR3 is CSASTRDLAYNEQFF. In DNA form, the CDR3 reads TGCAGTGCTAGTACCCGGGACTTAGCCTACAATGAGCAGTTCTTC.